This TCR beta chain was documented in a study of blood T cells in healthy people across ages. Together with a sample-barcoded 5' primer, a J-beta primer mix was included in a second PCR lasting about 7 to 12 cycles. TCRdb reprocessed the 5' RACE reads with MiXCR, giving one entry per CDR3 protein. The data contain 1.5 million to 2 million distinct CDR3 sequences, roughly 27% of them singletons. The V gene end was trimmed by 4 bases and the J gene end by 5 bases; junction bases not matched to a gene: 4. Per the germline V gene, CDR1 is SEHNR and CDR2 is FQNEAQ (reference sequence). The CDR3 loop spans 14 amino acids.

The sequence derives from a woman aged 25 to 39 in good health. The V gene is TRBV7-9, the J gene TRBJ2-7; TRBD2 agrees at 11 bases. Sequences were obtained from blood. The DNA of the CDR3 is TGTGCCAGCAGCTCTAGCGGGAGGACGGACGAGCAGTACTTC. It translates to CASSSSGRTDEQYF.